Below are 23 T cell receptor beta chains sequenced from a single sample in a study of blood T cells in healthy people across ages. The authors ran a second PCR of about 7 to 11 cycles using a sample-barcoded 5' primer and a J-beta primer mix. TCRdb used MiXCR to reprocess the 5' RACE reads, holding one entry per CDR3 protein. The sample records about 1.6 million distinct CDR3 sequences, 30% to 40% being singletons. The sample consisted of blood. All receptors come from a woman in her 30s in good health.

The rearrangement links TRBV6-5 to TRBJ2-3; TRBD2 agrees at 10 bases. This CDR3 contains 14 residues. V dropped 6 bases and J dropped 10; count of bases not matched to a gene: 10. In germline, CDR1 is MNHEY, CDR2 SVGAGI. CDR3 residues: CASSQGLAARSQYF. CDR3 nucleotides: TGTGCCAGCAGCCAAGGACTAGCGGCCAGGTCGCAGTATTTT.

The chain uses TRBV12-3 or TRBV12-4 and TRBJ1-5, with 9 positions matching TRBD1. V lost 1 base, J lost 5 bases, and 12 bases stayed unmatched. The CDR3 consists of 18 residues. DNA for the CDR3: TGTGCCAGCAGTTTAGTTATCGGTGGGACAGGGATAGATCAGCCCCAGCATTTT. This translates into CASSLVIGGTGIDQPQHF.

This clonotype was observed many times. V and J are TRBV20-1 and TRBJ2-7; TRBD2 agrees at 8 bases. The CDR3 consists of 14 residues. The germline V gene has CDR1 DFQATT and CDR2 SNEGSKA (reference sequence). V trimming: 6 bases; J trimming: 6 bases; junction bases outside the gene matches: 13. The CDR3 region has the DNA TGCAGTGCAGCGGGGGTTACGGGAGTCGCCGAGCAGTACTTC. Its protein is CSAAGVTGVAEQYF.

The chain joins TRBV7-6 to TRBJ2-7, with a tentative D call TRBD1 (6 bases). CDR3 size: 16 residues. Germline CDR1 and CDR2: SGHVS and FNYEAQ. Between the trimmed V and J ends, which lost 6 bases and 3 bases, there was a span of 21 bases. Here the CDR3 DNA reads TGTGCCAGCAGTTCCGGGACAACCTTGAGTGGCTACGAGCAGTACTTC. It specifies CASSSGTTLSGYEQYF.

This chain links TRBV5-1 with TRBJ1-2; D is perhaps TRBD1 (6 bases). CDR1 and CDR2 (germline): SGHRS, YFSETQ. CDR3 length: 14 residues. V was pared by 1 base and J by 7 bases, with 14 bases between. CDR3 loop: CASSLRRDIRGYTF. DNA for the CDR3: TGCGCCAGCAGCTTGCGCCGGGACATCCGTGGCTACACCTTC.

V is TRBV20-1 and J is TRBJ2-4; maybe TRBD2 (5 bases). The V gene's germline CDR1 is DFQATT and CDR2 SNEGSKA (reference sequence). Trimming shortened V by 7 bases and J by 3 bases, and 16 bases separated the two germline ends. The CDR3 is made up of 14 amino acids. The DNA of the CDR3 is TGCAGTGTACCCGGCGTCGAGGGCAAAAACATTCAGTACTTC. Protein: CSVPGVEGKNIQYF.

This clonotype was seen only a few times. This sequence joins TRBV20-1 and TRBJ2-7; tentative D call: TRBD2 (5 bases). There are 14 residues in the CDR3. CDR1 is DFQATT, CDR2 SNEGSKA, per germline (reference sequence). Deletions cut 7 bases from V and 3 bases from J, with 19 bases between. In nucleotides, the CDR3 is TGCAGTGTCTCCTCCTTCGGGATGAGCTACGAGCAGTACTTC. Protein product: CSVSSFGMSYEQYF.

Only a few counts were recorded for this clonotype. CDR3 nucleotides: TGCAGTGCTAGAGCCGGACTAGCGGGGAAGGAAACCACCTACAATGAGCAGTTCTTC. It is translated as CSARAGLAGKETTYNEQFF. This chain joins TRBV20-1 and TRBJ2-1; 12 bases are shared with TRBD2. With V trimmed by 1 base and J by 2 bases, 12 bases remained unmatched. This CDR3 is built from 19 residues. Germline V gene lookup returns CDR1 DFQATT and CDR2 SNEGSKA (reference sequence).

This clonotype turned up a few times. The rearrangement uses TRBV18 and TRBJ2-7; TRBD1 agrees at 8 bases. Germline V gives CDR1 KGHSH, CDR2 LQKENI. The V and J ends lost 4 bases and 5 bases, in that order; junction bases with no gene match: 7. The CDR3 length is 14 residues. CDR3 DNA: TGTGCCAGCTCACTGGACAGGGTGGTGGACGAGCAGTACTTC. As protein: CASSLDRVVDEQYF.

This clonotype showed up just a few times. The chain employs TRBV9 and TRBJ2-5; D is ambiguous. This CDR3 is 15 amino acids long. Germline CDR1 and CDR2: SGDLS and YYNGEE. V shed 1 base and J shed 1 base, with 11 bases lying between them. The CDR3 sequence is CASSVNKGPQETQYF. CDR3 bases: TGTGCCAGCAGCGTAAATAAGGGCCCCCAAGAGACCCAGTACTTC. Based on the CDR3 plus reference TRBV9 and TRBJ2-5, the full variable domain is DSGVTQTPKHLITATGQRVTLRCSPRSGDLSVYWYQQSLDQGLQFLIQYYNGEERAKGNILERFSAQQFPDLHSELNLSSLELGDSALYFCASSVNKGPQETQYFGPGTRLLVL.

The rearrangement uses TRBV7-6 and TRBJ1-1, with D maybe TRBD1 (5 bases). This CDR3 is built from 13 residues. Trimming pared 1 base from V and 6 bases from J, leaving 9 bases between. In germline, CDR1 is SGHVS, CDR2 FNYEAQ. The CDR3: CASSLEQGSEAFF. The CDR3 DNA follows: TGTGCCAGCAGCTTAGAGCAGGGATCTGAAGCTTTCTTT.

At least ten counts were recorded for this clonotype. The chain combines TRBV4-1 with TRBJ2-7, with 10 bases fitting TRBD1. The CDR3 covers 14 residues. V shed 3 bases, J shed 4 bases, and the junction held 3 bases outside the gene matches. The germline V gene encodes CDR1 MGHRA and CDR2 YSYEKL. The CDR3 nucleotides read TGCGCCAGCAGCCAGACAGGGGGCAGATACGAGCAGTACTTC. This sequence encodes CASSQTGGRYEQYF.

This clonotype was counted between two and nine times. This may come from a read error, since a much larger clone is one base off. The V call is TRBV29-1, the J call TRBJ2-1, with D uncertain. Trimming shortened V by 0 bases and J by 6 bases, and 12 bases separated the two germline ends. CDR3 length equals 14 residues. From germline, CDR1 is SQVTM and CDR2 ANQGSEA. The CDR3 nucleotides are TGCAGCGTTGAAGAGGTGGTAGCACGCAATGAGCAGTTCTTC. As protein: CSVEEVVARNEQFF.

The chain uses TRBV20-1 and TRBJ2-7; 7 bases agree with TRBD2. The trim removed 6 bases at V and 7 bases at J, leaving 15 bases unmatched. The CDR3 has 14 amino acids. Germline V CDR1 and CDR2: DFQATT, SNEGSKA (reference sequence). CDR3 region: CSALMGLKFVEQYF. As DNA, the CDR3 is TGCAGTGCCTTAATGGGACTAAAGTTTGTAGAGCAGTACTTC.

The V call is TRBV3-1, the J call TRBJ2-5; TRBD2 aligns across 8 bases. CDR1 LGHDT and CDR2 YNNKEL come from the germline V gene (reference sequence). CDR3 length: 17 amino acids. V shed 5 bases and J 0 bases; nucleotides not matched to a gene: 11. The CDR3 coding sequence is TGTGCCAGCAGCACCGAGGGACTAGGGGGGTACCAAGAGACCCAGTACTTC. It specifies CASSTEGLGGYQETQYF.

This clonotype was recorded many times. The chain is built from TRBV13 and TRBJ2-3; no reliable D call. This CDR3 contains 13 residues. The V gene's germline CDR1 is PRHDT and CDR2 FYEKMQ (reference sequence). Trimming left V 2 bases short and J 2 bases short, with 5 bases between. The CDR3 reads CASSLPHTDTQYF. The CDR3 DNA sequence: TGTGCCAGCAGCTTACCTCACACAGATACGCAGTATTTT.

The CDR3 loop is CASSPSPLAAPEQYF. CDR3 nucleotides: TGTGCCAGCAGCCCTAGTCCGCTAGCGGCGCCCGAGCAGTACTTC. This rearrangement joins TRBV9 to TRBJ2-7, with 7 nucleotides matching TRBD2. This CDR3 is 15 amino acids long. J was trimmed by 6 bases and V by 4 bases; bases with no gene match: 13. Germline assignment: CDR1 SGDLS and CDR2 YYNGEE.

This clonotype was seen more than once but under ten times. The V and J genes are TRBV27 and TRBJ2-7; TRBD2 matches at 11 bases. Per the germline V gene, CDR1 is MNHEY and CDR2 is SMNVEV (reference sequence). V shed 5 bases and J 1 base; nucleotides not matched to a gene: 4. The CDR3 consists of 15 residues. DNA for the CDR3: TGTGCCAGCAGTGTACTAGCGGGGGATTCCTACGAGCAGTACTTC. This translates into CASSVLAGDSYEQYF.

The rearrangement links TRBV24-1 to TRBJ2-3, with 14 bases lining up with TRBD2. The germline V gene has CDR1 KGHDR and CDR2 SFDVKD. The ends lost 4 bases at V and 5 bases at J; junction bases unmatched: 10. This CDR3 has 18 amino acids. The CDR3 DNA is TGTGCCACCAGTGACCCCTCCGGGACTAGCGGGAGAGGAGATACGCAGTATTTT. It is translated as CATSDPSGTSGRGDTQYF.

This chain connects TRBV2 to TRBJ2-3, with TRBD2 identical over 10 bases. Germline-derived CDR1 and CDR2 are SNHLY and FYNNEI. V gave up 4 bases and J gave up 4 bases; unmatched junction bases: 5. There are 15 residues in the CDR3. The CDR3 nucleotides read TGTGCCAGCAGTGTTGCTAGCGGGAGTGCAGATACGCAGTATTTT. Translating it yields CASSVASGSADTQYF.

This chain uses TRBV9 with TRBJ2-2; D call uncertain. This CDR3 spans 15 amino acids. Germline loops: CDR1 SGDLS, CDR2 YYNGEE. Trimming took off 2 bases at V and 0 bases at J, with 8 bases between the two ends. The CDR3 region is CASSVVLANTGELFF. As DNA, the CDR3 is TGTGCCAGCAGCGTGGTCCTGGCGAACACCGGGGAGCTGTTTTTT.

This clonotype was recorded a few times. The chain carries TRBV5-5 and TRBJ2-1, with 9 nucleotides matching TRBD2. J gave up 6 bases and V 7 bases, and 11 bases lay outside the gene matches. CDR3 length equals 15 residues. Germline loops: CDR1 SGHKS, CDR2 YYEKEE (reference sequence). The DNA for the CDR3 is TGTGCCAGCGGGCGGCTGGCGGGGGGGCTCAATGAGCAGTTCTTC. Residues: CASGRLAGGLNEQFF.

On this clonotype: The junction differs from germline at one of its ends, possibly a read error. The chain carries TRBV24-1 and TRBJ2-3; no firm D call. CDR1 is KGHDR and CDR2 is SFDVKD in the germline V gene. This CDR3 is 13 amino acids long. CDR3 DNA sequence: TGTGTCACCAGTGTTGGCGCCCAAGATACGCAGTATTTT. Its protein product is CVTSVGAQDTQYF.